The TCR beta chain under discussion was sequenced for a study of T cells after yellow fever vaccination. Notes on the study in general: FACS-sorted repertoires could contain abundant clonotypes contaminating from the bulk population.

Germline V gene data show CDR1 as MNHEY and CDR2 as SMNVEV (reference sequence). CDR3 length: 16 residues. The V end was cut by 5 bases, the J end by 6 bases, with 23 bases between. TCR cDNA, made by 5'RACE template switching, carried an added universal primer site and UMIs. MiXCR, applied by TCRdb to the 5' RACE reads, yields one record per CDR3 protein. Here the sample spans roughly 120,000 distinct CDR3 sequences, under 8% being singletons. This clonotype was recorded at least ten times. As yet, its antigen is unknown. The sample in question was CD4+ T cells sorted from PBMCs, obtained 10 to 11 days after the first yellow fever vaccination. The sequence derives from a man between 18 and 35 years old who received the YFV17D yellow fever vaccine. J is TRBJ2-7 and V is TRBV27; maybe TRBD2 (6 bases). The CDR3: CASSTSRDGSPGEQYV. CDR3 coding DNA: TGTGCCAGCAGTACTAGCCGGGACGGATCTCCGGGCGAGCAGTACGTC.